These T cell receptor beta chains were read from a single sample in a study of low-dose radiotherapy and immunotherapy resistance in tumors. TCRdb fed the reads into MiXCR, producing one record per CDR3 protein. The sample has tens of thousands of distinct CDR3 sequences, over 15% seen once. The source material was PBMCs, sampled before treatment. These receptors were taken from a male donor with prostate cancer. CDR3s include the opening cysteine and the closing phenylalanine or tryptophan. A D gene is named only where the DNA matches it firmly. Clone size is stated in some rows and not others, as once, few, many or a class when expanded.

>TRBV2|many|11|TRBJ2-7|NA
TGTGCCAGCACCCCGAGTTACGAGCAGTACTTC
CASTPSYEQYF
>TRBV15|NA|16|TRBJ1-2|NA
TGTGCCACCAGCAGAGATCGGGGGTTCAGAATTCATGGCTACACCTTC
CATSRDRGFRIHGYTF
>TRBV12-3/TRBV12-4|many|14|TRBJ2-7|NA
TGTGCCAGCAGTACGTTTGACGGACGCTACGAGCAGTACTTC
CASSTFDGRYEQYF
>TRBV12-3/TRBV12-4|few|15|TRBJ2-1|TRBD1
TGTGCCAGCACCTCGGACAGGGGGCGCTACAATGAGCAGTTCTTC
CASTSDRGRYNEQFF
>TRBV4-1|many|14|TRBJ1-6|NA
TGCGCCAGCAGCCAAGGGGCCAGGGAGCTAACCCTCCACTTT
CASSQGARELTLHF
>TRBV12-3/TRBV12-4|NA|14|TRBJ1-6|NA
TGTGCCAGCAGCCGTGGACAGCGAGATTCACCCCTCCACTTT
CASSRGQRDSPLHF
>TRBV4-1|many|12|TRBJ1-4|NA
TGCGCCAGCAGCCACTCAAATGAAAAACTGTTTTTT
CASSHSNEKLFF
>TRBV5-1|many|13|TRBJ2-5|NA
TGCGCCACCAGATTCGGCCAGGGGGGGACCCAGTACTTC
CATRFGQGGTQYF
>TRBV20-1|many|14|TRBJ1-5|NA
TGCAGTGCTTCCCGACAGGACGATACCGGGGCCCAGCATTTT
CSASRQDDTGAQHF
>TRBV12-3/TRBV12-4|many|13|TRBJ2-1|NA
TGTGCCAGCTGCCTTTATGGGGGCGCTGAGCAGTTCTTC
CASCLYGGAEQFF
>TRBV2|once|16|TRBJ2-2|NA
NA
CASSVNGGNTGELFFF
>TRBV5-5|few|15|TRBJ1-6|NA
TGTGCCAGCAGCTTGGACAGCTACTATAATTCACCCCTCCACTTT
CASSLDSYYNSPLHF
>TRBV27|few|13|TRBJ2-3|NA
TGTGCCAGCAGCCAAGCGCCGGGTAGTACGCAGTATTTT
CASSQAPGSTQYF
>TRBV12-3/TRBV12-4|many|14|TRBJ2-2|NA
TGTGCCAGCAGTTTCCAGGGGAGCACCGGGGAGCTGTTTTTT
CASSFQGSTGELFF
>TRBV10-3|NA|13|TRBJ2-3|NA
TGTGCCATCAGTGAGGGGGACCTTCTCAGGCAGTATTTT
CAISEGDLLRQYF
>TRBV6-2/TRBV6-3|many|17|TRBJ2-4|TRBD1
TGTGCCAGCAGCCCCCCGTGGGACAGGGCCGCACAGGGCATTCAGTACTTC
CASSPPWDRAAQGIQYF